This T cell receptor (beta chain) came from a study of OX40 agonist ivuxolimab in advanced cancers. Overall study: It was ivuxolimab, an agonistic anti-OX40 (CD134) antibody, that patients were treated with. Across the patients, intravenous ivuxolimab was delivered every 2 weeks at 0.01 to 10 mg/kg.

This clone was seen only once. Its matching antigen is unknown. V lost 1 base, J lost 1 base, and 7 bases stayed unmatched. The CDR3 has 18 amino acids. The germline CDR1 and CDR2 sequences are SEHNR and FQNEAQ (reference sequence). Data came from immunoSEQ multiplex PCR; TCRdb stores just in-frame clones and leaves some out. This table has approximately 61,000 clones, roughly nine tenths appearing once. Patients who had autoimmune disease history or got systemic immunosuppression were left out. Study-wide findings and caveats: Nonresponders, in some cases, also had low normalized T-cell clonal expansion.

The chain joins TRBV7-9 to TRBJ2-5; TRBD2 matches 12 bases. This receptor was identified in an adult with an advanced solid tumor such as melanoma, head and neck, liver or kidney cancer. The material was CD4+ or CD8+ T cells sorted from blood, obtained in a trial of the OX40 agonist ivuxolimab. This chain's CDR3 is CASSLGTGLAGPQETQYF. As DNA, the CDR3 is TGTGCCAGCAGCTTAGGAACCGGACTAGCGGGGCCCCAAGAGACCCAGTACTTC.